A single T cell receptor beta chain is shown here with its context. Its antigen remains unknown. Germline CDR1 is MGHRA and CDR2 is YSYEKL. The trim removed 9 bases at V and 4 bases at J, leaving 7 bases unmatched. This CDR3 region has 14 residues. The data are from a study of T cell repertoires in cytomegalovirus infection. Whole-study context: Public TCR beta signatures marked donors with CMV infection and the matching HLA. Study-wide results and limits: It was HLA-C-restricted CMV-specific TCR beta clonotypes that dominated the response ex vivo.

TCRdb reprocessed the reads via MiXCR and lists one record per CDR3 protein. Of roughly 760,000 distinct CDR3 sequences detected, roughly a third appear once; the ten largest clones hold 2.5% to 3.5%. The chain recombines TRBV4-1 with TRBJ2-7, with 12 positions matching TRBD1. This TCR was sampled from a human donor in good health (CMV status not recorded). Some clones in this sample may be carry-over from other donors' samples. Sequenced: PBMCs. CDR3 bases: TGCGCCAGTCAGCAGGGACAGGGGGCATACGAGCAGTACTTC. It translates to CASQQGQGAYEQYF.